What follows are 9 T cell receptor beta chains derived from one specimen sequenced in a study of CD8+CD57+ T cells in acquired aplastic anemia. The template used for profiling TCR beta VDJ and CDR3 was genomic DNA. TCRdb processed the reads anew with MiXCR; each CDR3 protein has one entry. The sample yields about 270,000 distinct CDR3 sequences, 56% seen once. The sample was sorted CD4+, CD8+, or CD8+CD57+ T cells (not recorded which) from PBMCs. These receptors came from a human donor with severe aplastic anemia or a healthy control (not recorded which).

This clonotype was detected ten times or more. J is TRBJ2-1 and V is TRBV5-6; no definite D call. Germline V gives CDR1 SGHDT, CDR2 YYEEEE. CDR3 size: 12 residues. The V and J ends lost 5 bases and 8 bases respectively, with 11 bases between them. The CDR3 here is CASRLPADEQFF. CDR3 sequence (DNA): TGTGCCAGCAGGCTCCCTGCGGATGAGCAGTTCTTC.

The genes are TRBV25-1 and TRBJ2-7, with D perhaps matching TRBD2 (7 bases). The CDR3 totals 14 residues. Deletions cut 1 base from V and 3 bases from J, with 10 bases between. Germline loops: CDR1 MGHDK, CDR2 SYGVNS. The DNA for the CDR3 is TGTGCCAGCAGTGAATGGGGAGGGGGCTACGAGCAGTACTTC. Its protein product is CASSEWGGGYEQYF.

This clonotype was seen many times. The V gene is TRBV6-5, the J gene TRBJ2-7; 8 positions agree with TRBD1. The V segment lost 0 bases and the J segment 0 bases; nucleotides outside the gene matches: 4. The germline V gene has CDR1 MNHEY and CDR2 SVGAGI. CDR3 length: 16 amino acids. The CDR3 DNA reads TGTGCCAGCAGTTACTCTAAGGACAGGGTCTCCTACGAGCAGTACTTC. Its translation: CASSYSKDRVSYEQYF.

This chain joins TRBV29-1 and TRBJ1-4; no firm D call. Germline V lookup: CDR1 SQVTM, CDR2 ANQGSEA. The ends were cut back, 7 bases at V and 8 bases at J, with 14 bases in the middle. This CDR3 contains 12 residues. The DNA of the CDR3 is TGCAGCGCGGCAGGCGGCCGGGAAAAACTGTTTTTT. Amino acid sequence: CSAAGGREKLFF.

Concerning this clonotype itself: This sequence may be a read error, since a much larger clone differs from it by one base. V is TRBV24-1 and J is TRBJ2-1; 7 bases line up with TRBD1. The CDR3 sequence is 13 residues long. The germline gives CDR1 KGHDR, CDR2 SFDVKD. The V and J ends lost 4 bases and 9 bases, in that order; junction bases with no gene match: 5. CDR3 nucleotide sequence: TGTGCCACCAGTGAACGGAGGACAGGTGAGCAGTTCTTC. Translation: CATSERRTGEQFF.

This chain links TRBV20-1 with TRBJ1-2; the D is unclear. The V gene's germline CDR1 is DFQATT and CDR2 SNEGSKA (reference sequence). V lost 3 bases and J 6 bases, leaving 8 bases between the germline ends. The CDR3 sequence is 11 residues long. The CDR3 reads CSASDINGYTF. CDR3 bases: TGCAGTGCTAGCGACATAAATGGCTACACCTTC.

This clonotype was counted ten times or more. The chain recombines TRBV6-6 with TRBJ2-3; TRBD2 matches at 11 bases. Per germline, CDR1 MNHNY and CDR2 SVGAGI (reference sequence). The CDR3 length is 17 residues. V was pared by 5 bases and J by 2 bases, with 9 bases of the junction left unmatched. CDR3 in amino acids: CASSPWTSGSHTDTQYF. In nucleotides, the CDR3 is TGTGCCAGCAGTCCCTGGACTAGCGGGTCCCACACAGATACGCAGTATTTT.

This chain uses TRBV7-6 with TRBJ2-3; D ambiguous. Germline CDR1 SGHVS, CDR2 FNYEAQ. Trimming stripped 3 bases from V and 3 bases from J, with 13 bases between. The CDR3 runs 15 residues. CDR3 amino acids: CASSFLAAGTDTQYF. In DNA form, the CDR3 reads TGTGCCAGCAGCTTTTTGGCCGCAGGAACAGATACGCAGTATTTT.

The sample holds a few counts of this clonotype. This chain joins TRBV15 and TRBJ2-1; 8 nucleotides align to TRBD1. CDR3 length equals 17 residues. The germline CDR1 and CDR2 sequences are LNHNV and YYDKDF (reference sequence). The V segment lost 2 bases and the J segment 7 bases; nucleotides outside the gene matches: 13. CDR3 DNA sequence: TGTGCCACCAGCAGAAAGACAGGGGTGGCTACAAGGAATGAGCAGTTCTTC. Translated, it gives CATSRKTGVATRNEQFF.